This entry concerns a single T cell receptor beta chain. Its antigen is still unknown. This sample is drawn from a study of OX40 agonist ivuxolimab in advanced cancers. Whole-study results and caveats: There were also nonresponders showing low normalized T-cell clonal expansion.

TCRdb's table, derived via immunoSEQ multiplex PCR, lists solely in-frame clones and lacks some. The table has roughly 60,000 clones, less than 90% seen once. The CDR3 runs 14 residues. V lost 0 bases and J 4 bases, leaving 10 bases between the germline ends. Germline values: CDR1 SGHDT, CDR2 YYEEEE. The sequence came from an adult with an advanced solid tumor such as melanoma, head and neck, liver or kidney cancer. V and J are TRBV5-6 and TRBJ1-2; no definite D call. The sample here was CD4+ or CD8+ T cells sorted from blood, taken in a trial of the OX40 agonist ivuxolimab. CDR3 protein: CASSLALMRYGYTF. Here the CDR3 DNA reads TGTGCCAGCAGCTTGGCCCTAATGCGCTATGGCTACACCTTC.